The TCR beta chain under discussion was sequenced for a study of blood T cell repertoires in COVID-19. The CDR3 spans 13 residues. The germline gives CDR1 SGDLS, CDR2 YYNGEE. V shed 7 bases, J shed 1 base, and the junction held 3 bases outside the gene matches. Sequencing was performed with immunoSEQ multiplex PCR; in TCRdb, only in-frame clones are kept and a portion is missing. The sample lists roughly 70,000 clones, about nine tenths occurring once. This TCR was sampled from a woman older than 75 with active or convalescent COVID-19. The sample taken for sequencing was peripheral blood. The chain joins TRBV9 to TRBJ2-5, with TRBD1 matching 8 bases. The CDR3 region is CASPTGGQETQYF. The CDR3 DNA is TGTGCCAGCCCTACAGGGGGCCAAGAGACCCAGTACTTC.